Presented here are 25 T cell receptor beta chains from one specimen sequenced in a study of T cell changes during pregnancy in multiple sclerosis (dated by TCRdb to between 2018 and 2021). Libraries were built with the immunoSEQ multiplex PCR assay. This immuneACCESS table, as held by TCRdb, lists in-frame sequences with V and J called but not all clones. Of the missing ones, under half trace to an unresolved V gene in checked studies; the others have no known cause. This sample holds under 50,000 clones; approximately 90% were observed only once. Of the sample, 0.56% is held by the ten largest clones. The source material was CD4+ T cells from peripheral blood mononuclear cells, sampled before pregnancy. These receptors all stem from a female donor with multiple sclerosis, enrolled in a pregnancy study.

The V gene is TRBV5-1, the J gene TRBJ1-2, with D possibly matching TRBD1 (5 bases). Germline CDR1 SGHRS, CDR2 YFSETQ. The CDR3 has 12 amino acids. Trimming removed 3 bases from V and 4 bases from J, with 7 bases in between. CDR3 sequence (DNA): TGCGCCAGCAGCTCCCAGGGCTATGGCTACACCTTC. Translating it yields CASSSQGYGYTF.

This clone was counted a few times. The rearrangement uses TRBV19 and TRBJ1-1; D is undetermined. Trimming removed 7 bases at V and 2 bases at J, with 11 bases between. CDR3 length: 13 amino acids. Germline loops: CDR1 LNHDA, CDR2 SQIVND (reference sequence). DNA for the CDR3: TGTGCCAGTACGGAGCGGACTAACACTGAAGCTTTCTTT. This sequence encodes CASTERTNTEAFF.

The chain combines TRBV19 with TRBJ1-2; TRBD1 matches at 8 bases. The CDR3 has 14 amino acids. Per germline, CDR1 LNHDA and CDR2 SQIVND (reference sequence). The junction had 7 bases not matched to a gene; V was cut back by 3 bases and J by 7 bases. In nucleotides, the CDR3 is TGTGCCAGTAGTATTCGGGACAGGATTATTGGCTACACCTTC. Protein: CASSIRDRIIGYTF. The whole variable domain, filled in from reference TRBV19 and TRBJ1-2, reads DGGITQSPKYLFRKEGQNVTLSCEQNLNHDAMYWYRQDPGQGLRLIYYSQIVNDFQKGDIAEGYSVSREKKESFPLTVTSAQKNPTAFYLCASSIRDRIIGYTFGSGTRLTVV.

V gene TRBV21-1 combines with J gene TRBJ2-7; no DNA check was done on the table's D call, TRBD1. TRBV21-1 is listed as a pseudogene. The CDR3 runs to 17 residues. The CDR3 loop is CASSPPGQGAPPYEQYF. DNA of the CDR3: TGTGCCAGCAGCCCGCCGGGACAGGGGGCGCCTCCCTACGAGCAGTACTTC.

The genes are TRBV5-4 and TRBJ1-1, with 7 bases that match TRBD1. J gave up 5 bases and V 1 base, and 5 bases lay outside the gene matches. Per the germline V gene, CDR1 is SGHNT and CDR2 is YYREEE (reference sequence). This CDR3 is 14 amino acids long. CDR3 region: CASSLQGDLTEAFF. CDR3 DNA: TGTGCCAGCAGCTTGCAGGGGGACTTGACTGAAGCTTTCTTT.

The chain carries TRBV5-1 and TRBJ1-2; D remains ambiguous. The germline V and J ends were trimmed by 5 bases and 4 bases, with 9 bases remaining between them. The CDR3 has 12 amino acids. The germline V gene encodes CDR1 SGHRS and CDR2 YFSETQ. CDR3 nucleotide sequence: TGCGCCAGCAGTGACGACTTCTATGGCTACACCTTC. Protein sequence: CASSDDFYGYTF.

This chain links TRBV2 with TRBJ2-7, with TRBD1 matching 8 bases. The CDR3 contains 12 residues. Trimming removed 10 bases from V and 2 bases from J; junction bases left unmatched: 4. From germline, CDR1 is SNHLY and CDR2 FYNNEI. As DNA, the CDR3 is TGTGCCATATGGACAGGGACCTACGAGCAGTACTTC. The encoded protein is CAIWTGTYEQYF.

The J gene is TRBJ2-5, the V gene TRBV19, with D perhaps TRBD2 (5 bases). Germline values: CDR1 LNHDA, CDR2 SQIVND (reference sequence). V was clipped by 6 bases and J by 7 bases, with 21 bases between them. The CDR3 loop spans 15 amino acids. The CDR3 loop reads CASSPSTIGIGTQYF. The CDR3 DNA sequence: TGTGCCAGTAGCCCTAGCACGATAGGTATAGGGACCCAGTACTTC. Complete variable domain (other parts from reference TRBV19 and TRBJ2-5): DGGITQSPKYLFRKEGQNVTLSCEQNLNHDAMYWYRQDPGQGLRLIYYSQIVNDFQKGDIAEGYSVSREKKESFPLTVTSAQKNPTAFYLCASSPSTIGIGTQYFGPGTRLLVL.

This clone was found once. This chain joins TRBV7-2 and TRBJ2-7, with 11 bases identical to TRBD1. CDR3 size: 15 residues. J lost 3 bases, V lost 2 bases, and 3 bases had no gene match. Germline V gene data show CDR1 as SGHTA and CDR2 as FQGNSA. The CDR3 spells CASSLYGTGGYEQYF. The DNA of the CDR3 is TGTGCCAGCAGCTTATATGGGACAGGGGGCTACGAGCAGTACTTC.

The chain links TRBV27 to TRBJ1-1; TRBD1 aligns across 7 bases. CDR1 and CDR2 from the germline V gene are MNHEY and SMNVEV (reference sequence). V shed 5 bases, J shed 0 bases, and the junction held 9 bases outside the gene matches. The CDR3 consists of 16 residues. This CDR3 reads CASSLYGDRVNTEAFF. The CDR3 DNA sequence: TGTGCCAGCAGTCTTTACGGAGACAGGGTGAACACTGAAGCTTTCTTT.

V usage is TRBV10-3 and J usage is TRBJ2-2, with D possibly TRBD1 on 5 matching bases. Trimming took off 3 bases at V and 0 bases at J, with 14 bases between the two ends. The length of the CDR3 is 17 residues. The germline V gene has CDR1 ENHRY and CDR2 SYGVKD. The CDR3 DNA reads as TGTGCCATCAGTGAAACCGGGCAGGGTTCGAACACCGGGGAGCTGTTTTTT. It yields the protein CAISETGQGSNTGELFF.

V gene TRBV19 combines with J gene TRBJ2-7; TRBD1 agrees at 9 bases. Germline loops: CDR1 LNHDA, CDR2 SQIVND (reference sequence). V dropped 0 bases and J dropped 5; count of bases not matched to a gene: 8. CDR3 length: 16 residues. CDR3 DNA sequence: TGTGCCAGTAGTATAGATCCGGGACAGGGTCGGGACGAGCAGTACTTC. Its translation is CASSIDPGQGRDEQYF.

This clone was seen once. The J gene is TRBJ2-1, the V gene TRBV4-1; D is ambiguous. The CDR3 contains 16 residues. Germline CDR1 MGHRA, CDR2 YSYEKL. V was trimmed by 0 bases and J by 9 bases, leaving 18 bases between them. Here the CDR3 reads CASSQDGRGTIREQFF. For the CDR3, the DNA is TGCGCCAGCAGCCAAGATGGGCGTGGAACGATACGTGAGCAGTTCTTC.

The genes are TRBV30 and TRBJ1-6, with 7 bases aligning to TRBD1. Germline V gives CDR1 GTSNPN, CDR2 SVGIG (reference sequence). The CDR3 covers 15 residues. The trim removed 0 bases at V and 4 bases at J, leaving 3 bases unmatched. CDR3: CAWSVNRGYNSPLHF. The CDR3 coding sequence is TGTGCCTGGAGTGTAAACAGGGGATATAATTCACCCCTCCACTTT. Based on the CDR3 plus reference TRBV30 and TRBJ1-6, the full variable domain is SQTIHQWPATLVQPVGSPLSLECTVEGTSNPNLYWYRQAAGRGLQLLFYSVGIGQISSEVPQNLSASRPQDRQFILSSKKLLLSDSGFYLCAWSVNRGYNSPLHFGNGTRLTVT.

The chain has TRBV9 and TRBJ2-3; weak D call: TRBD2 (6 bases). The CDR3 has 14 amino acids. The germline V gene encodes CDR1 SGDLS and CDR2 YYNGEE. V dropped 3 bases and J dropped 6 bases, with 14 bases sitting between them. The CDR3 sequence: CASSARDWGDTQYF. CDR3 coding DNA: TGTGCCAGCAGCGCCCGGGACTGGGGCGATACGCAGTATTTT. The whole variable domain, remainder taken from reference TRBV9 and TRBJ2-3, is DSGVTQTPKHLITATGQRVTLRCSPRSGDLSVYWYQQSLDQGLQFLIQYYNGEERAKGNILERFSAQQFPDLHSELNLSSLELGDSALYFCASSARDWGDTQYFGPGTRLTVL.

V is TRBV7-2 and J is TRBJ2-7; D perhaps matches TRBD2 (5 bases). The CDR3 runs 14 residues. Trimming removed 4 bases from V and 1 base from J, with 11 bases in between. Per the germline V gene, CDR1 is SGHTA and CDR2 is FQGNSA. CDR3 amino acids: CASSSVGSSYEQYF. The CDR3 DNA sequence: TGTGCCAGCAGCTCGGTGGGGAGTTCCTACGAGCAGTACTTC.

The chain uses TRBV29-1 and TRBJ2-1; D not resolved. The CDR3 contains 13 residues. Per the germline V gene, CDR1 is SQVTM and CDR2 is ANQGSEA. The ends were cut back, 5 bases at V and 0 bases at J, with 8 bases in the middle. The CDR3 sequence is CSVIPVSYNEQFF. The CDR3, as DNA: TGCAGCGTTATTCCAGTCTCCTACAATGAGCAGTTCTTC.

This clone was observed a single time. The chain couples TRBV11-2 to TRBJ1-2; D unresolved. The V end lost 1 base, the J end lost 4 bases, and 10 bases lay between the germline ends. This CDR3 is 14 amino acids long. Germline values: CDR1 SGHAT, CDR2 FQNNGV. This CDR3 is CASSLGGRTYGYTF. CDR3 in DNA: TGTGCCAGCAGCTTAGGTGGGCGAACCTATGGCTACACCTTC.

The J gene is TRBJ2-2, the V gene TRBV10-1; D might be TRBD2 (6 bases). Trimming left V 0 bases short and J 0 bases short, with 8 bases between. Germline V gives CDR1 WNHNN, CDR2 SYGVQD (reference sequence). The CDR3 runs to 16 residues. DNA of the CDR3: TGCGCCAGCAGTGAGTCGGGGACTTCGAACACCGGGGAGCTGTTTTTT. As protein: CASSESGTSNTGELFF.

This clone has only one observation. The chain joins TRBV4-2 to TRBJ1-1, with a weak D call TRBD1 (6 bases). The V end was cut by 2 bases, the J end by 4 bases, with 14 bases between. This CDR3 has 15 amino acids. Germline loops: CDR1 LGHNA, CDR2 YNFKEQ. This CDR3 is CASSQPSGEGTEAFF. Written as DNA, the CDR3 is TGTGCCAGCAGCCAACCCTCAGGGGAAGGCACTGAAGCTTTCTTT.

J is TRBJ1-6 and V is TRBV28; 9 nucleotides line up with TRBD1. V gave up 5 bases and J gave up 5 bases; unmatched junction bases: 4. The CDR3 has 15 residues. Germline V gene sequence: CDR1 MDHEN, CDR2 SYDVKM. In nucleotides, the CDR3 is TGTGCCAGCAGTGTCCGGGACAGGGATAATTCACCCCTCCACTTT. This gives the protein CASSVRDRDNSPLHF.

The CDR3 sequence: CASSLSADYGYTF. CDR3 in DNA: TGTGCCAGCAGCTTATCTGCGGACTATGGCTACACCTTC. The V and J genes are TRBV7-9 and TRBJ1-2; D gene unclear. Trimming removed 2 bases at V and 3 bases at J, with 7 bases between. The CDR3 extends over 13 amino acids. Germline V gene sequence: CDR1 SEHNR, CDR2 FQNEAQ (reference sequence). The variable domain in full, with the rest retrieved from reference TRBV7-9 and TRBJ1-2, is DTGVSQNPRHKITKRGQNVTFRCDPISEHNRLYWYRQTLGQGPEFLTYFQNEAQLEKSRLLSDRFSAERPKGSFSTLEIQRTEQGDSAMYLCASSLSADYGYTFGSGTRLTVV.

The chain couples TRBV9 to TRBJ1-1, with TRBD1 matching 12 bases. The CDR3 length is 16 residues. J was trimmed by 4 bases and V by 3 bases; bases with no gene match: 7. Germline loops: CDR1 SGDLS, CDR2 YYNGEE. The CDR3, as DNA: TGTGCCAGCAGCGAGGGACAGGGGGCAGAGAGCACTGAAGCTTTCTTT. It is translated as CASSEGQGAESTEAFF.

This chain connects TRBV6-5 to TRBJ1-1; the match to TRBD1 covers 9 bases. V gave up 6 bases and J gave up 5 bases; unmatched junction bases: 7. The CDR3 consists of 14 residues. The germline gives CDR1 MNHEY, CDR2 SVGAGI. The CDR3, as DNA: TGTGCCAGCAGCCGGGACAGGGTTCGGACTGAAGCTTTCTTT. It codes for CASSRDRVRTEAFF.

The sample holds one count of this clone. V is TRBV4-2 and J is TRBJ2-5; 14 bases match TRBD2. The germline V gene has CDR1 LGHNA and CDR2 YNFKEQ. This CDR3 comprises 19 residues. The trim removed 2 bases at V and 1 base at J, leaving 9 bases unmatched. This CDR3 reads CASSQQGTSGGRAQETQYF. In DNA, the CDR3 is TGTGCCAGCAGCCAACAAGGGACTAGCGGGGGCCGGGCCCAAGAGACCCAGTACTTC.